This T cell receptor (beta chain) was profiled in a study of T cell responses to AZD1222 COVID-19 vaccine. From germline, CDR1 is LNHDA and CDR2 SQIVND (reference sequence). V was shortened by 7 bases and J by 4 bases, with 16 bases between the two germline ends. This CDR3 has 14 residues. TCRdb's copy holds only in-frame clones and misses some; the assay was immunoSEQ multiplex PCR. Of 130,000 to 150,000 clones in the sample, approximately 93% were seen once. This TCR came from an adult who had recovered from COVID-19. The chain is built from TRBV19 and TRBJ1-1; D gene ambiguous. The sample was peripheral blood, taken after recovery from COVID-19. CDR3 coding DNA: TGTGCCAGTACCCGGCGGGAGACGAGCACTGAAGCTTTCTTT. It is translated as CASTRRETSTEAFF.